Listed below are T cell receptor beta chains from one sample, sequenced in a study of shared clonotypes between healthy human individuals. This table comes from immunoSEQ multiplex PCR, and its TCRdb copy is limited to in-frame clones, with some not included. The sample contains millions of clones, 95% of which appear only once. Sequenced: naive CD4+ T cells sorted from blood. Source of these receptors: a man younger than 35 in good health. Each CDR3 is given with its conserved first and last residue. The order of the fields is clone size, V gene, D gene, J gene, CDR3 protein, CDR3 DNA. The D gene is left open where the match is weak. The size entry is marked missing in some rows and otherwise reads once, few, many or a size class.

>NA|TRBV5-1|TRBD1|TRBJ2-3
CASSLAGTAANTDTQYF
TGCGCCAGCAGCTTGGCCGGGACAGCCGCTAACACAGATACGCAGTATTTT
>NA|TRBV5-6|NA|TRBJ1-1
CASSPDKNTEAFF
TGTGCCAGCAGCCCTGACAAGAACACTGAAGCTTTCTTT
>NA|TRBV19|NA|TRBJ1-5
CASSLPTGSLAYSNQPQHF
TGTGCCAGTAGTCTCCCGACAGGTTCCCTTGCGTATAGCAATCAGCCCCAGCATTTT
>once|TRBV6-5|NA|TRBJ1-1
CASGGGSKNTEAFF
TGTGCCAGCGGCGGGGGATCAAAGAACACTGAAGCTTTCTTT
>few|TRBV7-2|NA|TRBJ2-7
CASTLFYGSSYEQYF
TGTGCCAGCACCTTATTTTATGGGAGCTCCTACGAGCAGTACTTC
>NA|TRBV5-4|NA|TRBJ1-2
CASSPQPNYGYTF
TGTGCCAGCAGCCCACAGCCAAACTATGGCTACACCTTC
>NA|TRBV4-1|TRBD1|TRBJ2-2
CASSHRDRANGELFF
TGCGCCAGCAGCCACCGGGACAGGGCGAACGGGGAGCTGTTTTTT
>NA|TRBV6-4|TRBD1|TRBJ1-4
CASSCSGQGASPDEKLFF
TGTGCCAGCAGTTGCTCGGGACAGGGGGCTTCCCCCGACGAAAAACTGTTTTTT
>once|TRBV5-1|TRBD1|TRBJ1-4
CASSWGTGVEKLFF
TGCGCCAGCAGCTGGGGGACAGGGGTTGAAAAACTGTTTTTT
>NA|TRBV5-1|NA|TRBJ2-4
CASSLSPRQGPTGF
TGCGCCAGCAGCTTGTCCCCTCGTCAGGGGCCCACAGGGTTC
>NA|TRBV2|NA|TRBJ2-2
CASRALEGESVTGELFF
TGTGCCAGCAGGGCCCTAGAGGGGGAGAGTGTCACCGGGGAGCTGTTTTTT
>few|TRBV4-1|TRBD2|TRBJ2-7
CASSQTGTRVAQYF
TGCGCCAGCAGCCAAACCGGGACTAGAGTCGCGCAGTACTTC
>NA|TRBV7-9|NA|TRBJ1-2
CASSFEGYGYTF
TGTGCCAGCAGCTTTGAAGGGTATGGCTACACCTTC
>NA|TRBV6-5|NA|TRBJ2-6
CASTRTVSGANVLTF
TGTGCCAGCACCCGGACGGTCTCTGGGGCCAACGTCCTGACTTTC
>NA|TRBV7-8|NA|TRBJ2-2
CASSLNLLAGELFF
TGTGCCAGCAGCTTAAATTTGTTGGCCGGGGAGCTGTTTTTT
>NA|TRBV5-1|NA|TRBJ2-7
CASSREGGLIQQYF
TGCGCCAGCAGTCGTGAAGGGGGGCTAATACAGCAGTACTTC
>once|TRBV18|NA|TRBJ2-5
CASSPPSRQETQYF
TGTGCCAGCTCACCACCGTCACGCCAAGAGACCCAGTACTTC
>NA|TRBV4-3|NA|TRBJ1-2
CASSQASGANYGYTF
TGCGCCAGCAGCCAAGCTTCGGGAGCTAACTATGGCTACACCTTC
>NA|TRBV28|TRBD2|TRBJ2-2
CASSAGDTGELFF
TGTGCCAGCAGTGCGGGAGACACCGGGGAGCTGTTTTTT
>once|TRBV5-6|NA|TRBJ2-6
CASSSEVGLKANVLTF
TGTGCCAGCAGCTCGGAGGTGGGGCTGAAGGCCAACGTCCTGACTTTC
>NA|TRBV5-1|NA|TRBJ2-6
CASGGEAGANVLTF
TGCGCCAGCGGCGGGGAGGCTGGGGCCAACGTCCTGACTTTC
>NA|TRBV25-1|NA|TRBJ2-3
CASSGTLSTDTQYF
TGTGCCAGCAGCGGGACCCTTAGCACAGATACGCAGTATTTT
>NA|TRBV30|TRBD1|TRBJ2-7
CAWSVRRAGGHEQYF
TGTGCCTGGAGTGTCCGCCGAGCAGGGGGCCACGAGCAGTACTTC
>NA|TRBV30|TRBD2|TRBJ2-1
CAWNPAGPNNEQFF
TGTGCCTGGAACCCAGCGGGGCCTAACAATGAGCAGTTCTTC
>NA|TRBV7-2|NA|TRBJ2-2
CASSFGHGTGELFF
TGTGCCAGCAGCTTCGGCCACGGGACCGGGGAGCTGTTTTTT
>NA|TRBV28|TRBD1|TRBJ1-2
CASRTALGQYGYTF
TGTGCCAGCAGGACGGCCCTGGGACAGTATGGCTACACCTTC
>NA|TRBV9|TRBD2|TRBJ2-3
CASSVDGSGGNTDTQYF
TGTGCCAGCAGCGTAGATGGTTCGGGAGGGAACACAGATACGCAGTATTTT
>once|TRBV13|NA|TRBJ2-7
CASSSRVNWDEQYF
TGTGCCAGCAGCTCCCGGGTCAACTGGGACGAGCAGTACTTC
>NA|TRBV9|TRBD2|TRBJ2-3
CASSARLAGETDTQYF
TGTGCCAGCAGCGCCAGACTAGCGGGAGAAACAGATACGCAGTATTTT
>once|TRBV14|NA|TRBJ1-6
CASSQVQSSYNSPLHF
TGTGCCAGCAGCCAAGTACAGAGCTCCTATAATTCACCCCTCCACTTT
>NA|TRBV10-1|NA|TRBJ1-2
CASSESIQDLGPRFSNYGYTF
TGCGCCAGCAGTGAGTCGATACAGGACCTAGGACCACGATTCTCTAACTATGGCTACACCTTC
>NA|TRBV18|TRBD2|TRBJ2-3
CASSPWTSGGSTDTQYF
TGTGCCAGCTCACCCTGGACTAGCGGGGGGAGCACAGATACGCAGTATTTT
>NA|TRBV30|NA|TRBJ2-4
CAWDGSLGGNIQYF
TGTGCCTGGGATGGGAGTTTAGGGGGAAACATTCAGTACTTC
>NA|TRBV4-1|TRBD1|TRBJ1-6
CASSLTPGQGNNSPLHF
TGCGCCAGCAGCCTCACCCCGGGACAGGGTAACAATTCACCCCTCCACTTT
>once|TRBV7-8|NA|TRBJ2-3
CASAIGGQNKGHTQYF
TGTGCCAGCGCCATAGGTGGACAGAATAAAGGCCATACGCAGTATTTT
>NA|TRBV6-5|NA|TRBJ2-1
CASSYGTNYNEQFF
TGTGCCAGCAGTTACGGTACGAATTACAATGAGCAGTTCTTC
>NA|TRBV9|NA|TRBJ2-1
CASSVEGGSPEQFF
TGTGCCAGCAGCGTAGAGGGGGGGTCGCCTGAGCAGTTCTTC
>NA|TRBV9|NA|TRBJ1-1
CASSVAAGAEAFF
TGTGCCAGCAGCGTAGCCGCGGGAGCTGAAGCTTTCTTT
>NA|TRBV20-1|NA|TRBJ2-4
CSAKRGDIQYF
TGCAGTGCTAAAAGGGGGGACATTCAGTACTTC
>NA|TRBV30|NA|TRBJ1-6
CAWSSATDSPLHF
TGTGCCTGGAGTTCCGCTACGGATTCACCCCTCCACTTT